The 32 T cell receptor beta chains given below trace back to one sample, sequenced in a study of shared clonotypes between healthy human individuals (dated by TCRdb to 2020 to 2022). The library was prepared using the immunoSEQ multiplex PCR assay. This is the immuneACCESS table as TCRdb keeps it, with only in-frame sequences that have V and J called. A part of the clones is gone; compared with another copy, unresolved V genes explain less than half, and the rest is unexplained. This sample holds 2.3 million or so clones; roughly 93% were observed only once. The ten largest clones represent 0.39% of the sample. Sequenced input: naive CD4+ T cells from PBMCs. The cell subset or site label of this sample denotes: CD45RA+ positively selected. The origin of the receptors is a man younger than 35 in good health. Some clones in this sample may be carry-over from other donors' samples.

With respect to this clone: Other DNA sequences of this sample code for an identical CDR3. V and J are TRBV18 and TRBJ2-5; a weak D match, TRBD1 (5 bases). V was trimmed by 3 bases and J by 0 bases, leaving 5 bases between them. The CDR3 is made up of 13 amino acids. Per germline, CDR1 KGHSH and CDR2 LQKENI. The CDR3 region has the DNA TGTGCCAGCTCACCGGACAACCAAGAGACCCAGTACTTC. Amino acid sequence: CASSPDNQETQYF.

This CDR3 is CASSLGGEGETQYF. DNA of the CDR3: TGTGCCAGCAGCTTAGGTGGGGAGGGCGAGACCCAGTACTTC. The rearrangement uses TRBV11-2 and TRBJ2-5; 7 bases agree with TRBD2. CDR3 length: 14 amino acids. With 1 base clipped from V and 5 bases from J, the junction kept 4 bases outside the gene matches. Germline CDR1 is SGHAT and CDR2 is FQNNGV.

This sequence joins TRBV28 and TRBJ2-4, with 9 nucleotides matching TRBD1. The CDR3 covers 14 residues. Germline loops: CDR1 MDHEN, CDR2 SYDVKM. The V segment lost 6 bases and the J segment 9 bases; nucleotides outside the gene matches: 9. CDR3 bases: TGTGCCAGCAGGTCCGGGACAGGGAGCGGCATTCAGTACTTC. Amino acids: CASRSGTGSGIQYF.

The chain carries TRBV18 and TRBJ2-1; D uncertain. The V gene's germline CDR1 is KGHSH and CDR2 LQKENI. V lost 3 bases and J 0 bases, leaving 6 bases between the germline ends. CDR3 length: 14 residues. In DNA form, the CDR3 reads TGTGCCAGCTCACCTGCCTACTCCTACAATGAGCAGTTCTTC. Translated, it gives CASSPAYSYNEQFF.

V usage is TRBV19 and J usage is TRBJ2-7; TRBD1 agrees at 9 bases. Germline V gene sequence: CDR1 LNHDA, CDR2 SQIVND (reference sequence). V shed 6 bases, J shed 3 bases, and the junction held 6 bases outside the gene matches. The CDR3 is 14 residues long. Written as DNA, the CDR3 is TGTGCCAGTAGCCTTACAGGGGGCGGCTACGAGCAGTACTTC. Translating gives CASSLTGGGYEQYF.

V is TRBV9 and J is TRBJ2-7, with a tentative D call TRBD1 (5 bases). Trimming pared 6 bases from V and 4 bases from J, leaving 17 bases between. CDR3 length: 14 amino acids. Germline loops: CDR1 SGDLS, CDR2 YYNGEE. CDR3: CASTQGAADYEQYF. The CDR3 region has the DNA TGTGCCAGCACCCAAGGGGCGGCCGATTACGAGCAGTACTTC.

The chain is built from TRBV19 and TRBJ1-1; D unclear. The CDR3 spans 13 residues. V was cut by 3 bases and J by 3 bases, with 8 bases left in between. The germline gives CDR1 LNHDA, CDR2 SQIVND (reference sequence). CDR3 in amino acids: CASSIPRDTEAFF. CDR3 sequence (DNA): TGTGCCAGTAGTATCCCTCGGGACACTGAAGCTTTCTTT.

The V call is TRBV7-2, the J call TRBJ1-3; no clear D gene. Trimming took 3 bases from V and 3 from J, leaving 12 bases between them. CDR1 SGHTA and CDR2 FQGNSA come from the germline V gene. This CDR3 has 15 residues. DNA for the CDR3: TGTGCCAGCAGCTTCGGAGGGATCTATGGAAACACCATATATTTT. This sequence encodes CASSFGGIYGNTIYF.

V and J are TRBV20-1 and TRBJ2-7, with D uncertain. From germline, CDR1 is DFQATT and CDR2 SNEGSKA (reference sequence). The CDR3 contains 11 residues. With 5 bases removed from V and 4 bases from J, the gap between germline ends came to 9 bases. The chain's CDR3 is CSAQLIYEQYF. DNA for the CDR3: TGCAGTGCTCAGCTTATTTACGAGCAGTACTTC.

The V and J genes are TRBV2 and TRBJ2-7; D gene ambiguous. The CDR3 sequence is 14 residues long. Germline V gene lookup returns CDR1 SNHLY and CDR2 FYNNEI. V shed 6 bases and J shed 0 bases, with 12 bases lying between them. In DNA form, the CDR3 reads TGTGCCAGCAGGGCGGCCAGACCCTCCTACGAGCAGTACTTC. It specifies CASRAARPSYEQYF.

As to this clone: The germline gene is not matched at one end of the junction; a read error may be the cause. The gene calls are TRBV5-1 and TRBJ1-5; a weak D match, TRBD1 (5 bases). The CDR3 sequence is 15 residues long. Germline-derived CDR1 and CDR2 are SGHRS and YFSETQ. For the CDR3, the DNA is TGCGCCAGCAGCTGGGCCCCCCAGGGCACCCCCACCCAAGTTTTT. Its protein is CASSWAPQGTPTQVF.

Worth noting for this clone: A read error may account for a junction end that differs from germline. V is TRBV20-1 and J is TRBJ2-7, with D tentatively TRBD2 (7 bases). This CDR3 region has 11 residues. Germline V lookup: CDR1 DFQATT, CDR2 SNEGSKA (reference sequence). CDR3 nucleotides: TGCAGCTGGCAGGGAGGGGGTGTAGGGTCCTTC. Translating it yields CSWQGGGVGSF.

Notes on this clone: The same CDR3 arises from other DNA sequences in this sample as well. The chain joins TRBV29-1 to TRBJ2-3, with D possibly TRBD1 on 5 matching bases. This CDR3 region has 12 residues. Trimming pared 6 bases from V and 3 bases from J, leaving 10 bases between. The V gene's germline CDR1 is SQVTM and CDR2 ANQGSEA. The DNA for the CDR3 is TGCAGCGTGGTTTCAGGGACAGATACGCAGTATTTT. Translation gives CSVVSGTDTQYF.

The chain carries TRBV27 and TRBJ1-2; the match to TRBD1 covers 9 bases. V was pared by 2 bases and J by 5 bases, with 3 bases of the junction left unmatched. The CDR3 contains 14 residues. Germline V lookup: CDR1 MNHEY, CDR2 SMNVEV (reference sequence). CDR3 in DNA: TGTGCCAGCAGTTTAGGACAGGGGTGGTATGGCTACACCTTC. Protein sequence: CASSLGQGWYGYTF.

The chain carries TRBV29-1 and TRBJ2-1, with D unclear. Looked up from germline, CDR1 is SQVTM and CDR2 is ANQGSEA. Between the trimmed V and J ends, which lost 4 bases and 0 bases, there was a span of 10 bases. The CDR3 sequence is 14 residues long. The DNA for the CDR3 is TGCAGCGTTGTCGTTCGCGGCTCCTACAATGAGCAGTTCTTC. Its translation: CSVVVRGSYNEQFF.

The V and J genes are TRBV7-3 and TRBJ2-1, with unresolved D. This CDR3 spans 15 amino acids. Trimming pared 5 bases from V and 0 bases from J, leaving 11 bases between. CDR1 and CDR2 from the germline V gene are SGHTA and FQGTGA. This CDR3 reads CASSPSLSSYNEQFF. The CDR3 coding sequence is TGTGCCAGCAGCCCGTCCCTGAGCTCCTACAATGAGCAGTTCTTC.

J is TRBJ1-1 and V is TRBV6-5, with D perhaps matching TRBD1 (5 bases). The ends were cut back, 3 bases at V and 6 bases at J, with 14 bases in the middle. From germline, CDR1 is MNHEY and CDR2 SVGAGI. This CDR3 region has 14 residues. The CDR3 DNA reads TGTGCCAGCAGTTATCGAAGGGGAGGCGCTGAAGCTTTCTTT. It is translated as CASSYRRGGAEAFF.

This clone came up a few times. Different DNA sequences within this sample yield the same CDR3. This chain's CDR3 is CASSFRGEETQYF. CDR3 DNA sequence: TGTGCCAGCAGTTTCAGGGGGGAAGAGACCCAGTACTTC. This chain links TRBV27 with TRBJ2-5, with D possibly TRBD1 on 7 matching bases. CDR1 and CDR2 (germline): MNHEY, SMNVEV (reference sequence). The CDR3 length is 13 residues. V lost 3 bases and J 3 bases, leaving 8 bases between the germline ends.

V gene TRBV4-1 combines with J gene TRBJ2-2; TRBD2 aligns across 8 bases. CDR3 size: 15 residues. CDR1 is MGHRA and CDR2 is YSYEKL in the germline V gene. J gave up 5 bases and V 0 bases, and 2 bases lay outside the gene matches. The CDR3 region has the DNA TGCGCCAGCAGCCAAGAAAAGCGGGAGACCGGGGAGCTGTTTTTT. It yields the protein CASSQEKRETGELFF.

The chain employs TRBV10-3 and TRBJ2-1; 14 bases agree with TRBD2. The CDR3 contains 15 residues. V shed 6 bases and J 8 bases; nucleotides not matched to a gene: 6. Germline V gives CDR1 ENHRY, CDR2 SYGVKD. The CDR3 here is CAIREGLAGVYEQFF. CDR3 DNA sequence: TGTGCCATCAGGGAGGGACTAGCGGGAGTCTATGAGCAGTTCTTC.

About this clone itself: This sample includes further DNA sequences coding for the same CDR3. This rearrangement joins TRBV14 to TRBJ1-1; D unresolved. V was clipped by 4 bases and J by 0 bases, with 6 bases between them. CDR3 length: 13 amino acids. CDR1 and CDR2 (germline): SGHDN, FVKESK. CDR3 bases: TGTGCCAGCAGCCGGGGTTTGAACACTGAAGCTTTCTTT. It is translated as CASSRGLNTEAFF.

The V gene is TRBV18, the J gene TRBJ1-4, with 7 nucleotides matching TRBD1. The junction had 6 bases not matched to a gene; V was cut back by 2 bases and J by 3 bases. In germline, CDR1 is KGHSH, CDR2 LQKENI. The CDR3 length is 16 residues. The CDR3 spells CASSPTKGAANEKLFF. In nucleotides, the CDR3 is TGTGCCAGCTCACCAACAAAGGGGGCGGCTAATGAAAAACTGTTTTTT.

V and J are TRBV30 and TRBJ2-2, with 7 bases fitting TRBD1. The germline gives CDR1 GTSNPN, CDR2 SVGIG (reference sequence). The CDR3 length is 15 residues. J was trimmed by 0 bases and V by 1 base; bases with no gene match: 2. The chain's CDR3 is CAWSGDRANTGELFF. The CDR3, as DNA: TGTGCCTGGAGTGGGGACAGAGCGAACACCGGGGAGCTGTTTTTT.

Points on this clone: The sample has other DNA sequences that encode this CDR3 too. This sequence joins TRBV30 and TRBJ2-1; 9 bases are shared with TRBD2. Germline CDR1 reads GTSNPN; CDR2 reads SVGIG (reference sequence). With 3 bases clipped from V and 5 bases from J, the junction kept 8 bases outside the gene matches. The CDR3 runs 15 residues. The CDR3 region is CAWSVGLAGNNEQFF. The CDR3 coding sequence is TGTGCCTGGAGCGTTGGTCTAGCGGGGAACAATGAGCAGTTCTTC.

The rearrangement uses TRBV6-1 and TRBJ2-5; weak D call: TRBD2 (6 bases). This CDR3 is 13 amino acids long. Per the germline V gene, CDR1 is MNHNS and CDR2 is SASEGT. Trimming removed 5 bases at V and 4 bases at J, with 11 bases between. CDR3 sequence reads: CASSHRGGETQYF. The CDR3 DNA sequence: TGTGCCAGCAGTCACCGGGGAGGAGAGACCCAGTACTTC.

V gene TRBV6-1 combines with J gene TRBJ2-3; possibly TRBD2 for D (5 bases). The CDR3 contains 15 residues. V lost 11 bases to trimming and J lost 4 bases, with 22 bases between them. Germline-derived CDR1 and CDR2 are MNHNS and SASEGT. Here the CDR3 DNA reads TGTGCCTCGAGTGTCGGCCGGGGAACCCCAGATACGCAGTATTTT. Translated, it gives CASSVGRGTPDTQYF.

The chain combines TRBV11-1 with TRBJ1-5, with D hard to call. Between the trimmed V and J ends, which lost 3 bases and 3 bases, there was a span of 6 bases. Germline loops: CDR1 SGHAT, CDR2 FQDESV (reference sequence). The CDR3 runs to 13 residues. The CDR3: CASSLGDNQPQHF. CDR3 in DNA: TGTGCCAGCAGCTTGGGTGACAATCAGCCCCAGCATTTT. The entire variable domain, with the rest obtained from reference TRBV11-1 and TRBJ1-5, is as follows: EAEVAQSPRYKITEKSQAVAFWCDPISGHATLYWYRQILGQGPELLVQFQDESVVDDSQLPKDRFSAERLKGVDSTLKIQPAELGDSAMYLCASSLGDNQPQHFGDGTRLSIL.

In this sample, this clone turned up a few times. J is TRBJ1-1 and V is TRBV18, with a possible D match to TRBD1 (5 bases). The germline gives CDR1 KGHSH, CDR2 LQKENI. Trimming removed 7 bases at V and 3 bases at J, with 12 bases between. The CDR3 has 13 residues. CDR3 nucleotides: TGTGCCAGCTTTCAGGGATTGGACACTGAAGCTTTCTTT. Residues: CASFQGLDTEAFF.

The chain has TRBV9 and TRBJ2-1; TRBD2 matches at 11 bases. CDR1 is SGDLS and CDR2 is YYNGEE in the germline V gene. The V gene end was trimmed by 3 bases and the J gene end by 0 bases; junction bases not matched to a gene: 20. This CDR3 has 22 residues. CDR3 protein: CASSAYRLAGLPSTPSYNEQFF. For the CDR3, the DNA is TGTGCCAGCAGCGCCTACAGACTAGCGGGACTCCCTTCAACTCCCTCCTACAATGAGCAGTTCTTC.

In the case of this clone: The same CDR3 also results from other DNA sequences found in this sample. This chain uses TRBV7-3 with TRBJ2-1, with 15 bases identical to TRBD2. CDR1 SGHTA and CDR2 FQGTGA come from the germline V gene. The CDR3 covers 15 residues. The trim removed 5 bases at V and 7 bases at J, leaving 3 bases unmatched. Written as DNA, the CDR3 is TGTGCCAGCAGCCCGGGACTAGCGGGAGGTAATGAGCAGTTCTTC. Its protein product is CASSPGLAGGNEQFF.

V and J are TRBV11-3 and TRBJ2-1, with TRBD2 identical over 8 bases. Germline CDR1 is SGHNT and CDR2 is YENEEA. This CDR3 contains 17 residues. After removal of 1 base from V and 1 base from J, the junction contained 6 bases not matched to a gene. CDR3 loop: CASSLGSGGRSYNEQFF. CDR3 bases: TGTGCCAGCAGCTTAGGCAGTGGCGGGAGGTCCTACAATGAGCAGTTCTTC.

The chain combines TRBV5-1 with TRBJ2-5; 7 bases map to TRBD1. Germline lookup yields CDR1 SGHRS and CDR2 YFSETQ. V shed 3 bases, J shed 2 bases, and the junction held 13 bases outside the gene matches. The CDR3 runs 17 residues. The CDR3 here is CASSSWGEQGPQETQYF. CDR3 DNA sequence: TGCGCCAGCAGCTCGTGGGGCGAACAGGGGCCGCAAGAGACCCAGTACTTC.